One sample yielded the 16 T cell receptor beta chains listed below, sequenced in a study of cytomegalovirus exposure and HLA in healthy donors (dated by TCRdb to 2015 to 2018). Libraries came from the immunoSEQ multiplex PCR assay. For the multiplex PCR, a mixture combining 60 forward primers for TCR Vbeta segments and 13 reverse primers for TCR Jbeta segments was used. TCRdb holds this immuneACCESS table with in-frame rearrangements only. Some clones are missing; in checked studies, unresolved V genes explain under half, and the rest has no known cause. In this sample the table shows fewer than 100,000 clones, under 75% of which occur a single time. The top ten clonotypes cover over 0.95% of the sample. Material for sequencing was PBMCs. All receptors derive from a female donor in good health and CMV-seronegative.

The CDR3, as DNA: TGTGCCAGCAGCTTCCCAATTGGAGGTGATTCCTCTGGAAACACCATATATTTT. This gives the protein CASSFPIGGDSSGNTIYF. The V and J genes are TRBV11-2 and TRBJ1-3; D gene uncertain. CDR3 length: 18 amino acids. Between the trimmed V and J ends, which lost 3 bases and 0 bases, there was a span of 18 bases. The V gene's germline CDR1 is SGHAT and CDR2 FQNNGV.

The CDR3 DNA is TGTGCCAGCAGCTTAGTGGGCAGGGGCGGAGGAAACACCATATATTTT. Encoded protein: CASSLVGRGGGNTIYF. The chain uses TRBV7-2 and TRBJ1-3, with D possibly TRBD1 on 6 matching bases. The germline V gene has CDR1 SGHTA and CDR2 FQGNSA. Trimming removed 1 base at V and 4 bases at J, with 14 bases between. The CDR3 runs 16 residues.

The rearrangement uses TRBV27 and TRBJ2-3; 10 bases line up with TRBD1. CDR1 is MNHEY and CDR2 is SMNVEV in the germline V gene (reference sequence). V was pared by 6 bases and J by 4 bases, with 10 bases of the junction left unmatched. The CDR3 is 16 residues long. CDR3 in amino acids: CASSSPGQGSPDTQYF. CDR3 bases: TGTGCCAGCAGCTCACCGGGACAGGGGTCGCCAGATACGCAGTATTTT.

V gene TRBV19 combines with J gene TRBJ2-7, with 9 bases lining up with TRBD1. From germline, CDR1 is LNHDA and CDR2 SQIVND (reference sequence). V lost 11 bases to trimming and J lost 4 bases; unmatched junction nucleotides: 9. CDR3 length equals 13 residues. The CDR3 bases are TGTGCCGTCGGGGGACAGGGATTATACGAGCAGTACTTC. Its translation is CAVGGQGLYEQYF.

The CDR3 nucleotides read TGTGCCAGCAGCTTAAGGTCTAGCGATTACAATGAGCAGTTCTTC. It encodes CASSLRSSDYNEQFF. This chain links TRBV11-3 with TRBJ2-1; TRBD2 might be the D (6 bases). The length of the CDR3 is 15 residues. Trimming shortened V by 2 bases and J by 4 bases, and 12 bases separated the two germline ends. The germline gives CDR1 SGHNT, CDR2 YENEEA.

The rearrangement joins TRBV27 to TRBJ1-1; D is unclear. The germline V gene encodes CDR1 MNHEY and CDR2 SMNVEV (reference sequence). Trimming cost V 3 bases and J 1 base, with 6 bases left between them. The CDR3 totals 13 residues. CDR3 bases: TGTGCCAGCAGTTTCTTGTCGAACACTGAAGCTTTCTTT. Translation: CASSFLSNTEAFF.

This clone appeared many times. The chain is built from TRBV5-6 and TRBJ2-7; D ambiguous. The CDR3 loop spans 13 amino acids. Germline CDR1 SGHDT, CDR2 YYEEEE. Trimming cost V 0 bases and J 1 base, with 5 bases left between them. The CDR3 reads CASSLDLSYEQYF. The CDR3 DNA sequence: TGTGCCAGCAGCTTGGACTTATCCTACGAGCAGTACTTC.

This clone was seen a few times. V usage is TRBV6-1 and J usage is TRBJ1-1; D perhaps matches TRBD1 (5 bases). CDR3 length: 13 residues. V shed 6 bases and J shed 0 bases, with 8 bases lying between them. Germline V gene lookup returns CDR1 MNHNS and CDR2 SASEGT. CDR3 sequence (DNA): TGTGCCAGCAGGGGGCTCTTGAACACTGAAGCTTTCTTT. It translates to CASRGLLNTEAFF.

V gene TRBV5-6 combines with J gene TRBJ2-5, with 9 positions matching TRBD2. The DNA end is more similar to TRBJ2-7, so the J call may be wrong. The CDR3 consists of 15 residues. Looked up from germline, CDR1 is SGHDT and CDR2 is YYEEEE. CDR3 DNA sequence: TGTGCCAGCAGCTTGCTAGCGGGGAGGCCCTACGAGCAGTACTTC. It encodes CASSLLAGRPYEQYF.

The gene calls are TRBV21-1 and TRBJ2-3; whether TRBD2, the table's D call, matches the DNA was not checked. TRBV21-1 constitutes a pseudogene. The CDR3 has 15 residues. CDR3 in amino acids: CASNLGGASTDTQYF. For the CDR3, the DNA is TGTGCCAGCAACCTAGGCGGGGCTAGCACAGATACGCAGTATTTT.

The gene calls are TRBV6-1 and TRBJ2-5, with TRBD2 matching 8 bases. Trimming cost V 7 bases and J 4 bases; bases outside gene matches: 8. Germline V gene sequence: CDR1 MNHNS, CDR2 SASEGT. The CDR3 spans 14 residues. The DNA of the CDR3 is TGTGCCAGCAAAACGACTAGCGATCGAGAGACCCAGTACTTC. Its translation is CASKTTSDRETQYF.

Here the CDR3 reads CASRGLAGFTDTQYF. CDR3 nucleotides: TGTGCCAGCAGGGGACTAGCGGGATTTACAGATACGCAGTATTTT. The chain joins TRBV6-1 to TRBJ2-3, with TRBD2 identical over 13 bases. The CDR3 covers 15 residues. Looked up from germline, CDR1 is MNHNS and CDR2 is SASEGT. V lost 6 bases, J lost 3 bases, and 3 bases stayed unmatched.

The CDR3 here is CASSWDSYNEKLFF. As DNA, the CDR3 is TGCGCCAGCAGCTGGGACAGCTATAATGAAAAACTGTTTTTT. The chain joins TRBV4-1 to TRBJ1-4; 7 positions agree with TRBD1. V lost 5 bases, J lost 4 bases, and 4 bases stayed unmatched. Looked up from germline, CDR1 is MGHRA and CDR2 is YSYEKL. This CDR3 spans 14 amino acids.

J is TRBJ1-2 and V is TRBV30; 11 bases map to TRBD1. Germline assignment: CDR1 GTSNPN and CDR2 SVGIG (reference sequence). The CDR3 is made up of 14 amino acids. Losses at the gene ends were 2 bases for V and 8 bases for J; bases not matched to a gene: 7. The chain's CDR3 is CAWSWTGGPSGYTF. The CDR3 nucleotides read TGTGCCTGGAGTTGGACAGGGGGCCCCTCGGGCTACACCTTC. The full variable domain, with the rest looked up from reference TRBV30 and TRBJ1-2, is SQTIHQWPATLVQPVGSPLSLECTVEGTSNPNLYWYRQAAGRGLQLLFYSVGIGQISSEVPQNLSASRPQDRQFILSSKKLLLSDSGFYLCAWSWTGGPSGYTFGSGTRLTVV.

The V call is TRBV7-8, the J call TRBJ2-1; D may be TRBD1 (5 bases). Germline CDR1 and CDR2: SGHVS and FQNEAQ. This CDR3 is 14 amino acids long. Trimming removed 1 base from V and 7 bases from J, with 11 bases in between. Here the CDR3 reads CASSLGQRRNEQFF. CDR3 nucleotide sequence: TGTGCCAGCAGCTTAGGACAGCGTCGGAATGAGCAGTTCTTC.

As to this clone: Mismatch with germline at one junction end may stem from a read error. CDR3 loop: CASRPPGTSGRALF. As DNA, the CDR3 is TGTGCCAGCAGACCCCCCGGGACTAGCGGGAGGGCCCTCTTC. V is TRBV6-5 and J is TRBJ2-1; 16 bases agree with TRBD2. This CDR3 region has 14 residues. Germline CDR1 MNHEY, CDR2 SVGAGI.